The 7 T cell receptor beta chains below were found in one sample sequenced in a study of blood T cell repertoires in COVID-19. Here immunoSEQ multiplex PCR was the method, and the copy in TCRdb shows in-frame clones only, minus some. Of roughly 120,000 clones in the sample, approximately 90% were seen once. The source material was peripheral blood. The receptor set was obtained from a man aged 50-60 years with COVID-19, enrolled during active disease.

CDR3 bases: TGTGCCAGCAGCCTCCTCGGACAGAATGAGCAGTTCTTC. It translates to CASSLLGQNEQFF. The genes are TRBV7-9 and TRBJ2-1; tentatively, D is TRBD1 (6 bases). Trimming took 5 bases from V and 7 from J, leaving 12 bases between them. Germline V gene data show CDR1 as SEHNR and CDR2 as FQNEAQ (reference sequence). The CDR3 is made up of 13 amino acids.

The chain combines TRBV2 with TRBJ1-4, with D maybe TRBD1 (6 bases). This CDR3 comprises 16 residues. Germline lookup yields CDR1 SNHLY and CDR2 FYNNEI. Trimming pared 7 bases from V and 0 bases from J, leaving 15 bases between. This chain's CDR3 is CASTYLDSTTNEKLFF. The CDR3 bases are TGTGCCAGCACCTACCTGGACAGCACAACTAATGAAAAACTGTTTTTT.

The rearrangement links TRBV15 to TRBJ1-5; D may be TRBD1 (5 bases). Germline CDR1 LNHNV, CDR2 YYDKDF (reference sequence). Trimming took 3 bases from V and 5 from J, leaving 11 bases between them. CDR3 length equals 14 residues. CDR3 bases: TGTGCCACCAGCAGGGGACTAAACGATCAGCCCCAGCATTTT. This translates into CATSRGLNDQPQHF.

V and J are TRBV19 and TRBJ1-5; 8 positions agree with TRBD1. The V gene's germline CDR1 is LNHDA and CDR2 SQIVND (reference sequence). V shed 1 base and J 4 bases; nucleotides not matched to a gene: 0. CDR3 length: 14 residues. DNA of the CDR3: TGTGCCAGTAGTATAGGACAGGGGAATCAGCCCCAGCATTTT. Translation gives CASSIGQGNQPQHF.

The CDR3 nucleotides are TGTGCCAGCAGCTTAGGTACGCGGACTAGCGGGGCTTTTGAGCAGTACTTC. Translation gives CASSLGTRTSGAFEQYF. V and J are TRBV11-2 and TRBJ2-7, with 12 positions matching TRBD2. CDR3 length: 17 residues. CDR1 and CDR2 from the germline V gene are SGHAT and FQNNGV. After removal of 1 base from V and 7 bases from J, the junction contained 11 bases not matched to a gene.

V gene TRBV18 combines with J gene TRBJ2-5, with TRBD1 as a possible D gene (6 bases). Germline CDR1 reads KGHSH; CDR2 reads LQKENI. There are 12 residues in the CDR3. Trimming took 5 bases from V and 4 from J, leaving 8 bases between them. The CDR3 loop is CASSGQLETQYF. The CDR3 coding sequence is TGTGCCAGCTCAGGACAGTTAGAGACCCAGTACTTC.

The gene calls are TRBV10-3 and TRBJ1-1; D is uncertain. Trimming cost V 2 bases and J 5 bases, with 15 bases left between them. Germline assignment: CDR1 ENHRY and CDR2 SYGVKD. The CDR3 loop spans 15 amino acids. The CDR3 sequence is CAISENPGIKTEAFF. The CDR3, as DNA: TGTGCCATCAGTGAGAATCCGGGGATTAAGACTGAAGCTTTCTTT.